This T cell receptor (beta chain) comes out of a study of T cell responses to AZD1222 COVID-19 vaccine. Study-level findings and limits: Epitopes outside B.1.351 and B.1.1.7 mutated regions reportedly drew nearly half of spike TCRs.

About this clone itself: Its antigen is still unknown.

The germline gives CDR1 SGHDT, CDR2 YYEEEE. V was clipped by 2 bases and J by 3 bases, with 14 bases between them. The length of the CDR3 is 15 residues. Produced via immunoSEQ multiplex PCR; TCRdb's table is partial and in-frame only. The table has about 120,000 clones, under 95% seen once; the top ten hold 5%. The sample consisted of peripheral blood, taken 28 days after the second AZD1222 dose. The chain employs TRBV5-6 and TRBJ1-2, with TRBD1 as a possible D gene (5 bases). The sequence was collected from an adult who received the AZD1222 COVID-19 vaccine. The CDR3, as DNA: TGTGCCAGCAGCTTTTGGGAGGGGCCTCACTATGGCTACACCTTC. It is translated as CASSFWEGPHYGYTF.